These 25 T cell receptor beta chains originate from one sample sequenced in a study of T-cell memory formation after mild COVID-19. TCRdb used MiXCR to reprocess the 5' RACE reads, holding one entry per CDR3 protein. The table includes 190,000 or so distinct CDR3 sequences, over 9.5% detected once. The sequenced sample was PBMCs or a T cell subset sorted from them (not recorded which). All receptors come from a man between 18 and 35 years old who had mild COVID-19 (a few samples of this study predate the infection). Cell type and time point are not known.

This rearrangement joins TRBV7-9 to TRBJ1-6; 9 bases align to TRBD1. V lost 5 bases and J lost 10; bases outside the gene matches: 9. Per the germline V gene, CDR1 is SEHNR and CDR2 is FQNEAQ (reference sequence). There are 15 residues in the CDR3. CDR3 sequence reads: CASSTYRGRESPLHF. In DNA form, the CDR3 reads TGTGCCAGCAGCACGTACAGGGGGCGAGAATCACCCCTCCACTTT.

This clonotype was observed a few times. The V call is TRBV6-2 or TRBV6-3, the J call TRBJ2-2, with TRBD2 identical over 7 bases. Germline V gene sequence: CDR1 MNHEY, CDR2 SVGEGT. The CDR3 covers 15 residues. V was pared by 8 bases and J by 0 bases, with 6 bases of the junction left unmatched. CDR3 protein: CASRLGGSNTGELFF. The DNA of the CDR3 is TGTGCCAGCCGACTGGGGGGGTCGAACACCGGGGAGCTGTTTTTT.

This clonotype has at least ten counts. This chain joins TRBV29-1 and TRBJ2-5; D assignment may be TRBD1 or TRBD2 (6 bases each). This CDR3 region has 14 residues. Germline CDR1 and CDR2: SQVTM and ANQGSEA. Trimming removed 3 bases from V and 5 bases from J, with 16 bases in between. CDR3 loop: CSVDKGGDRETQYF. The DNA of the CDR3 is TGCAGCGTTGATAAGGGGGGCGATAGGGAGACCCAGTACTTC.

This clonotype was observed a few times. This chain uses TRBV5-1 with TRBJ2-5; 8 bases map to TRBD1. From germline, CDR1 is SGHRS and CDR2 YFSETQ. This CDR3 contains 15 residues. V lost 4 bases, J lost 5 bases, and 10 bases stayed unmatched. This CDR3 is CASSLGGQGGETQYF. DNA for the CDR3: TGCGCCAGCAGCCTGGGCGGACAGGGCGGCGAGACCCAGTACTTC.

This clonotype appeared many times. The chain joins TRBV7-8 to TRBJ2-6; no firm D call. Germline CDR1 is SGHVS and CDR2 is FQNEAQ. The V end lost 3 bases, the J end lost 0 bases, and 6 bases lay between the germline ends. The CDR3 has 15 amino acids. The CDR3 sequence is CASSFPGSGANVLTF. DNA for the CDR3: TGTGCCAGCAGCTTCCCGGGCTCTGGGGCCAACGTCCTGACTTTC.

This chain joins TRBV5-1 and TRBJ2-7, with 8 bases matching TRBD1. The junction had 2 bases not matched to a gene; V was cut back by 0 bases and J by 3 bases. This CDR3 is built from 14 residues. CDR1 SGHRS and CDR2 YFSETQ come from the germline V gene. The CDR3: CASSLVDRGYEQYF. CDR3 sequence (DNA): TGCGCCAGCAGCTTGGTTGACAGGGGCTACGAGCAGTACTTC.

The chain joins TRBV7-2 to TRBJ1-1, with D tentatively TRBD1 (5 bases). CDR1 is SGHTA, CDR2 FQGNSA, per germline. This CDR3 spans 14 amino acids. V lost 4 bases and J lost 4, with 13 bases in between. CDR3 sequence (DNA): TGTGCCAGCAGCTCCATCGCAGGGATCACTGAAGCTTTCTTT. Its protein product is CASSSIAGITEAFF. The complete variable domain, with remaining parts taken from reference TRBV7-2 and TRBJ1-1, reads GAGVSQSPSNKVTEKGKDVELRCDPISGHTALYWYRQSLGQGLEFLIYFQGNSAPDKSGLPSDRFSAERTGGSVSTLTIQRTQQEDSAVYLCASSSIAGITEAFFGQGTRLTVV.

This clonotype was counted between two and nine times. The chain is built from TRBV5-5 and TRBJ2-2; the match to TRBD2 covers 8 bases. Trimming took 0 bases from V and 0 from J; bases not matched to a gene: 4. CDR1 SGHKS and CDR2 YYEKEE come from the germline V gene (reference sequence). The CDR3 is 17 residues long. As DNA, the CDR3 is TGTGCCAGCAGCTTGGCCGGGACTAGTGCGAACACCGGGGAGCTGTTTTTT. Its protein is CASSLAGTSANTGELFF. Based on the CDR3 plus reference TRBV5-5 and TRBJ2-2, the full variable domain is DAGVTQSPTHLIKTRGQQVTLRCSPISGHKSVSWYQQVLGQGPQFIFQYYEKEERGRGNFPDRFSARQFPNYSSELNVNALLLGDSALYLCASSLAGTSANTGELFFGEGSRLTVL.

In this sample, this clonotype turned up a few times. The CDR3 is CASSPFQSSSPLHF. The CDR3 coding sequence is TGTGCCAGCAGCCCGTTCCAGTCGAGTTCACCCCTCCACTTT. V is TRBV14 and J is TRBJ1-6; no definite D call. V was pared by 4 bases and J by 9 bases, with 13 bases between. The CDR3 sequence is 14 residues long. Germline V lookup: CDR1 SGHDN, CDR2 FVKESK.

On this clonotype itself: A single base separates this from a much larger clone, so it may be a read error. The CDR3 sequence is CASSGQGYEQYV. The CDR3 region has the DNA TGTGCCAGCAGCGGACAGGGGTACGAGCAGTACGTC. The rearrangement uses TRBV28 and TRBJ2-7, with 9 bases that match TRBD1. The CDR3 runs 12 residues. Losses at the gene ends were 6 bases for V and 4 bases for J; bases not matched to a gene: 1. Germline V gives CDR1 MDHEN, CDR2 SYDVKM.

The table lists this clonotype with a few counts. The rearrangement links TRBV20-1 to TRBJ1-1, with D uncertain. This CDR3 is built from 12 residues. Germline V lookup: CDR1 DFQATT, CDR2 SNEGSKA (reference sequence). In DNA, the CDR3 is TGCATGGCCAGACGGCAGAACACTGAAGCTTTCTTT. Translating gives CMARRQNTEAFF.

This clonotype came up many times. V gene TRBV20-1 combines with J gene TRBJ2-5, with 9 bases fitting TRBD2. CDR1 is DFQATT and CDR2 is SNEGSKA in the germline V gene (reference sequence). The CDR3 loop spans 14 amino acids. The ends lost 5 bases at V and 2 bases at J; junction bases unmatched: 6. The CDR3 loop reads CSAPPLAGQETQYF. For the CDR3, the DNA is TGCAGTGCTCCCCCCCTAGCGGGGCAAGAGACCCAGTACTTC.

In its sample, this clonotype was seen a few times. The J gene is TRBJ2-3, the V gene TRBV7-2; 8 bases line up with TRBD2. The germline V gene encodes CDR1 SGHTA and CDR2 FQGNSA. This CDR3 is 16 amino acids long. Trimming cost V 2 bases and J 2 bases; bases outside gene matches: 6. The CDR3 sequence is CASSLISGGTTDTQYF. The CDR3 DNA reads TGTGCCAGCAGCTTAATCTCGGGGGGGACCACAGATACGCAGTATTTT.

This clonotype has ten or more counts. V is TRBV7-9 and J is TRBJ1-5; tentatively, D is TRBD1 (5 bases). Deletions cut 1 base from V and 4 bases from J, with 11 bases between. CDR1 is SEHNR and CDR2 is FQNEAQ in the germline V gene (reference sequence). The CDR3 spans 15 residues. CDR3 amino acids: CASSLDRIGNQPQHF. CDR3 bases: TGTGCCAGCAGCTTAGACAGGATTGGGAATCAGCCCCAGCATTTT.

V gene TRBV5-1 combines with J gene TRBJ1-2, with D possibly being TRBD1 (6 bases). CDR3 length: 17 amino acids. The V end lost 0 bases, the J end lost 4 bases, and 19 bases lay between the germline ends. CDR1 is SGHRS and CDR2 is YFSETQ in the germline V gene. CDR3: CASSLGVQGLGGYGYTF. The CDR3 region has the DNA TGCGCCAGCAGCTTGGGGGTCCAGGGGCTCGGCGGCTATGGCTACACCTTC. The variable domain in full, with the rest retrieved from reference TRBV5-1 and TRBJ1-2, is KAGVTQTPRYLIKTRGQQVTLSCSPISGHRSVSWYQQTPGQGLQFLFEYFSETQRNKGNFPGRFSGRQFSNSRSEMNVSTLELGDSALYLCASSLGVQGLGGYGYTFGSGTRLTVV.

The chain is built from TRBV11-2 and TRBJ1-1, with D unresolved. CDR1 is SGHAT, CDR2 FQNNGV, per germline. This CDR3 contains 14 residues. With 5 bases removed from V and 4 bases from J, the gap between germline ends came to 14 bases. The CDR3 coding sequence is TGTGCCAGCAGCCCGGGATGGGAGAGCACTGAAGCTTTCTTT. Its translation: CASSPGWESTEAFF.

This chain links TRBV20-1 with TRBJ1-6; D is unresolved. Between the trimmed V and J ends, which lost 6 bases and 2 bases, there was a span of 14 bases. This CDR3 is 15 amino acids long. The germline V gene encodes CDR1 DFQATT and CDR2 SNEGSKA (reference sequence). This CDR3 is CSAPVHTAYNSPLHF. CDR3 DNA: TGCAGTGCCCCCGTCCACACAGCCTATAATTCACCCCTCCACTTT.

This chain links TRBV5-1 with TRBJ2-5; no clear D gene. The CDR3 spans 12 residues. Germline V gene sequence: CDR1 SGHRS, CDR2 YFSETQ. V was pared by 0 bases and J by 7 bases, with 7 bases between. CDR3: CASSLVLGTQYF. The CDR3 coding sequence is TGCGCCAGCAGCTTGGTGTTAGGGACCCAGTACTTC.

This clonotype was detected only a few times. This chain links TRBV7-9 with TRBJ1-4, with TRBD1 as a possible D gene (6 bases). Germline values: CDR1 SEHNR, CDR2 FQNEAQ (reference sequence). V lost 1 base, J lost 7 bases, and 10 bases lay in between. This CDR3 contains 14 residues. As DNA, the CDR3 is TGTGCCAGCAGCTTAGTCAGGGGAACTGAAAAACTGTTTTTT. Amino acid sequence: CASSLVRGTEKLFF.

This rearrangement joins TRBV10-3 to TRBJ2-1; 7 bases agree with TRBD1. The V gene end was trimmed by 3 bases and the J gene end by 3 bases; junction bases not matched to a gene: 5. This CDR3 has 15 residues. Germline lookup yields CDR1 ENHRY and CDR2 SYGVKD. The CDR3 DNA reads as TGTGCCATCAGTGACAATAACAGGGGCTACAATGAGCAGTTCTTC. It encodes CAISDNNRGYNEQFF.

For the CDR3, the DNA is TGTGCCAGCATCGAGGACAACAATTCACCCCTCCACTTT. Translated, it gives CASIEDNNSPLHF. The chain joins TRBV6-2 or TRBV6-3 to TRBJ1-6, with a tentative D call TRBD1 (5 bases). The length of the CDR3 is 13 residues. Trimming removed 7 bases at V and 7 bases at J, with 11 bases between. Germline CDR1 MNHEY, CDR2 SVGEGT.

The sample holds a few counts of this clonotype. The genes are TRBV7-2 and TRBJ1-1; the D is unclear. The V end was cut by 1 base, the J end by 4 bases, with 10 bases between. The length of the CDR3 is 14 residues. In germline, CDR1 is SGHTA, CDR2 FQGNSA. The CDR3 is CASSLDPRSTEAFF. The DNA for the CDR3 is TGTGCCAGCAGCTTAGACCCCCGGAGCACTGAAGCTTTCTTT. Drawing the rest from reference TRBV7-2 and TRBJ1-1, the complete variable domain is GAGVSQSPSNKVTEKGKDVELRCDPISGHTALYWYRQSLGQGLEFLIYFQGNSAPDKSGLPSDRFSAERTGGSVSTLTIQRTQQEDSAVYLCASSLDPRSTEAFFGQGTRLTVV.

This clonotype appeared once. This chain joins TRBV20-1 and TRBJ2-2, with a weak D call TRBD1 (5 bases). Deletions cut 0 bases from V and 2 bases from J, with 13 bases between. Per germline, CDR1 DFQATT and CDR2 SNEGSKA (reference sequence). This CDR3 has 16 amino acids. The CDR3 nucleotides are TGCAGTGCTAGAGATCAAAGGGGTAGAAACACCGGGGAGCTGTTTTTT. This gives the protein CSARDQRGRNTGELFF.

This clonotype was counted only a few times. The chain combines TRBV20-1 with TRBJ1-5; D is possibly TRBD1 (6 bases). Deletions cut 6 bases from V and 4 bases from J, with 10 bases between. This CDR3 comprises 12 residues. Germline V gene lookup returns CDR1 DFQATT and CDR2 SNEGSKA (reference sequence). In DNA, the CDR3 is TGCAGTGCGGGAGACAGGAATCAGCCCCAGCATTTT. The encoded protein is CSAGDRNQPQHF.

CDR3 loop: CASSERPADTQYF. CDR3 DNA sequence: TGCGCCAGCAGTGAAAGGCCGGCCGATACGCAGTATTTT. The chain carries TRBV10-1 and TRBJ2-3; D gene ambiguous. The CDR3 is 13 residues long. Germline CDR1 and CDR2: WNHNN and SYGVQD (reference sequence). V was clipped by 3 bases and J by 6 bases, with 10 bases between them.